These 21 T cell receptor beta chains share one sample of origin, sequenced in a study of CD8+ T cells in alopecia areata. Investigators isolated RNA and reverse transcribed it into cDNA to act as the sequencing template. This table comes from immunoSEQ multiplex PCR, and its TCRdb copy is limited to in-frame clones, with some not included. The data contain 150,000 to 250,000 clones, 60% to 70% of them singletons. Documented treatment: oral pan-JAK inhibitor, 5-10 mg twice daily. The sample consisted of CD4+ T cells sorted from blood, taken at week 4, from a patient treated with tofacitinib. The receptors were gathered from a human donor with alopecia areata.

This clone was seen many times. The chain uses TRBV19 and TRBJ2-7; 9 positions agree with TRBD1. This CDR3 is 15 amino acids long. After removal of 3 bases from V and 1 base from J, the junction contained 4 bases not matched to a gene. Looked up from germline, CDR1 is LNHDA and CDR2 is SQIVND (reference sequence). In DNA form, the CDR3 reads TGTGCCAGTAGTATTGGACAGGGGCCGTCCTACGAGCAGTACTTC. This codes for CASSIGQGPSYEQYF. Full variable domain (missing parts from reference TRBV19 and TRBJ2-7): DGGITQSPKYLFRKEGQNVTLSCEQNLNHDAMYWYRQDPGQGLRLIYYSQIVNDFQKGDIAEGYSVSREKKESFPLTVTSAQKNPTAFYLCASSIGQGPSYEQYFGPGTRLTVT.

This clone was found many times. V usage is TRBV7-2 and J usage is TRBJ2-7; D is unresolved. Germline loops: CDR1 SGHTA, CDR2 FQGNSA. The CDR3 length is 13 residues. Trimming removed 5 bases from V and 3 bases from J, with 11 bases in between. The CDR3 reads CASSPGPNYEQYF. For the CDR3, the DNA is TGTGCCAGCAGCCCAGGACCTAACTACGAGCAGTACTTC.

This clone was seen only a few times. The CDR3 is CSVPASGGSTDTQYF. CDR3 DNA sequence: TGCAGCGTGCCGGCTAGCGGGGGATCTACAGATACGCAGTATTTT. The rearrangement uses TRBV29-1 and TRBJ2-3; 10 positions match TRBD2. The CDR3 sequence is 15 residues long. Germline trimming cut 6 bases from V and 3 bases from J; bases unmatched to any gene: 9. In germline, CDR1 is SQVTM, CDR2 ANQGSEA.

Points on this clone: The same CDR3 is also encoded by other DNA sequences in this sample. The V call is TRBV29-1, the J call TRBJ1-1; D is undetermined. Germline V gene sequence: CDR1 SQVTM, CDR2 ANQGSEA. Trimming took off 2 bases at V and 0 bases at J, with 7 bases between the two ends. CDR3 length: 13 residues. The DNA of the CDR3 is TGCAGCGTTGAAAGACGGTTGAACACTGAAGCTTTCTTT. This sequence encodes CSVERRLNTEAFF. Variable domain in full (rest from reference TRBV29-1 and TRBJ1-1): SAVISQKPSRDICQRGTSLTIQCQVDSQVTMMFWYRQQPGQSLTLIATANQGSEATYESGFVIDKFPISRPNLTFSTLTVSNMSPEDSSIYLCSVERRLNTEAFFGQGTRLTVV.

For this clone: This could be a read error, since a much larger clone is one nucleotide away. J is TRBJ2-6 and V is TRBV27; maybe TRBD1 (5 bases). The CDR3 totals 14 residues. CDR1 MNHEY and CDR2 SMNVEV come from the germline V gene (reference sequence). Between the trimmed V and J ends, which lost 5 bases and 0 bases, there was a span of 5 bases. The CDR3 sequence: CASSQGSGANVLTF. CDR3 coding DNA: TGTGCCAGCAGTCAGGGCTCTGGGGCCAACGTCCTGACTTTC.

The chain employs TRBV5-6 and TRBJ1-2; D is ambiguous. The V end lost 4 bases, the J end lost 4 bases, and 14 bases lay between the germline ends. The CDR3 sequence is 14 residues long. Germline assignment: CDR1 SGHDT and CDR2 YYEEEE. The CDR3 sequence is CASSHPLPPYGYTF. The CDR3 DNA follows: TGTGCCAGCAGCCACCCCCTTCCCCCCTATGGCTACACCTTC. Complete variable domain (other parts from reference TRBV5-6 and TRBJ1-2): DAGVTQSPTHLIKTRGQQVTLRCSPKSGHDTVSWYQQALGQGPQFIFQYYEEEERQRGNFPDRFSGHQFPNYSSELNVNALLLGDSALYLCASSHPLPPYGYTFGSGTRLTVV.

A few counts support this clone. The genes are TRBV30 and TRBJ2-2, with no clear D. Trimming cost V 2 bases and J 11 bases, with 12 bases left between them. CDR3 length: 12 residues. Germline V gene lookup returns CDR1 GTSNPN and CDR2 SVGIG (reference sequence). CDR3 sequence: CAWSRFGRELFF. CDR3 nucleotide sequence: TGTGCCTGGAGTAGGTTTGGGCGAGAGCTGTTTTTT.

The rearrangement joins TRBV29-1 to TRBJ1-1; TRBD1 might be the D (5 bases). V dropped 8 bases and J dropped 0 bases, with 13 bases sitting between them. This CDR3 region has 13 residues. CDR1 and CDR2 from the germline V gene are SQVTM and ANQGSEA. CDR3 region: CSTEGQMNTEAFF. CDR3 nucleotides: TGCAGCACGGAGGGGCAGATGAACACTGAAGCTTTCTTT.

The genes are TRBV29-1 and TRBJ2-5; possible D gene TRBD1, 6 bases. The CDR3 sequence is 14 residues long. Looked up from germline, CDR1 is SQVTM and CDR2 is ANQGSEA. V was cut by 6 bases and J by 5 bases, with 19 bases left in between. The CDR3 DNA reads TGCAGCGTAACTTTTACAGGGAGTTCGGAGACCCAGTACTTC. Translation gives CSVTFTGSSETQYF.

The gene calls are TRBV10-3 and TRBJ1-4, with D possibly being TRBD1 (5 bases). The CDR3 consists of 13 residues. The V gene's germline CDR1 is ENHRY and CDR2 SYGVKD. V dropped 11 bases and J dropped 5 bases, with 15 bases sitting between them. The CDR3: CASMGQLNEKLFF. The CDR3 nucleotides are TGTGCCTCGATGGGGCAGTTAAATGAAAAACTGTTTTTT.

A few counts support this clone. The V call is TRBV25-1, the J call TRBJ2-1, with TRBD2 identical over 9 bases. Per the germline V gene, CDR1 is MGHDK and CDR2 is SYGVNS. V shed 1 base, J shed 5 bases, and the junction held 6 bases outside the gene matches. CDR3 length: 16 residues. The CDR3 spells CASSEWAGGINNEQFF. The CDR3 DNA is TGTGCCAGCAGTGAATGGGCGGGGGGGATTAACAATGAGCAGTTCTTC.

This chain uses TRBV29-1 with TRBJ2-5, with TRBD1 matching 8 bases. The trim removed 5 bases at V and 4 bases at J, leaving 3 bases unmatched. Germline CDR1 and CDR2: SQVTM and ANQGSEA. This CDR3 is 12 amino acids long. The CDR3 region has the DNA TGCAGCGTTCGACAGGGGCCAGAGACCCAGTACTTC. Residues: CSVRQGPETQYF. The full variable domain, its missing parts supplied by reference TRBV29-1 and TRBJ2-5, is SAVISQKPSRDICQRGTSLTIQCQVDSQVTMMFWYRQQPGQSLTLIATANQGSEATYESGFVIDKFPISRPNLTFSTLTVSNMSPEDSSIYLCSVRQGPETQYFGPGTRLLVL.

The J gene is TRBJ1-2, the V gene TRBV28; D remains ambiguous. Germline CDR1 reads MDHEN; CDR2 reads SYDVKM. V was pared by 2 bases and J by 6 bases, with 7 bases between. CDR3 length: 12 residues. CDR3 in amino acids: CASSLKYNGYTF. Written as DNA, the CDR3 is TGTGCCAGCAGTTTAAAATATAATGGCTACACCTTC.

V is TRBV5-1 and J is TRBJ2-7, with D perhaps TRBD1 (5 bases). Germline lookup yields CDR1 SGHRS and CDR2 YFSETQ. The CDR3 runs to 17 residues. Trimming shortened V by 0 bases and J by 3 bases, and 19 bases separated the two germline ends. The CDR3 DNA follows: TGCGCCAGCAGCTTGGTAGCATTTGGGGCAGGAAGCTACGAGCAGTACTTC. Translating it yields CASSLVAFGAGSYEQYF. The variable domain in full, completed from reference TRBV5-1 and TRBJ2-7, reads KAGVTQTPRYLIKTRGQQVTLSCSPISGHRSVSWYQQTPGQGLQFLFEYFSETQRNKGNFPGRFSGRQFSNSRSEMNVSTLELGDSALYLCASSLVAFGAGSYEQYFGPGTRLTVT.

The sample holds a few counts of this clone. This rearrangement joins TRBV7-9 to TRBJ2-5; 9 bases are shared with TRBD2. This CDR3 has 15 residues. Germline trimming cut 4 bases from V and 2 bases from J; bases unmatched to any gene: 5. Germline V CDR1 and CDR2: SEHNR, FQNEAQ (reference sequence). The CDR3 DNA reads as TGTGCCAGCAGCTCGGGACTAGCCCTGCAAGAGACCCAGTACTTC. Translating gives CASSSGLALQETQYF.

V is TRBV5-1 and J is TRBJ1-4; D uncertain. In germline, CDR1 is SGHRS, CDR2 YFSETQ. V dropped 4 bases and J dropped 4 bases, with 11 bases sitting between them. The CDR3 spans 14 residues. The CDR3: CASSQRGFNEKLFF. The CDR3 DNA is TGCGCCAGCAGCCAGCGAGGGTTTAATGAAAAACTGTTTTTT.

The chain links TRBV7-2 to TRBJ2-7; D gene unclear. CDR3 size: 14 residues. Germline V gives CDR1 SGHTA, CDR2 FQGNSA. V gave up 5 bases and J gave up 0 bases, with 11 bases separating them. The CDR3 reads CASSTPGFSYEQYF. The CDR3 coding sequence is TGTGCCAGCAGCACCCCAGGTTTCTCCTACGAGCAGTACTTC.

The chain has TRBV5-1 and TRBJ2-3, with a weak D call TRBD1 (6 bases). Germline lookup yields CDR1 SGHRS and CDR2 YFSETQ. The CDR3 covers 13 residues. V gave up 4 bases and J gave up 9 bases, with 15 bases separating them. The CDR3 loop is CASSQEQGWTQYF. The CDR3 DNA sequence: TGCGCCAGCAGCCAGGAACAGGGCTGGACGCAGTATTTT.

The V call is TRBV29-1, the J call TRBJ1-2; D is ambiguous. The V end was cut by 4 bases, the J end by 2 bases, with 14 bases between. This CDR3 has 14 residues. The V gene's germline CDR1 is SQVTM and CDR2 ANQGSEA. The CDR3 region has the DNA TGCAGCGTTGTGACCGGACTTATCAACTATGGCTACACCTTC. Translating it yields CSVVTGLINYGYTF.

As to this clone: Other DNA sequences within the sample encode an identical CDR3. V is TRBV29-1 and J is TRBJ2-5; D gene ambiguous. There are 10 residues in the CDR3. Germline V gene lookup returns CDR1 SQVTM and CDR2 ANQGSEA. Trimming cost V 4 bases and J 5 bases, with 5 bases left between them. The CDR3 sequence is CSVAGETQYF. CDR3 in DNA: TGCAGCGTTGCTGGGGAGACCCAGTACTTC. The full variable domain, its missing parts supplied by reference TRBV29-1 and TRBJ2-5, is SAVISQKPSRDICQRGTSLTIQCQVDSQVTMMFWYRQQPGQSLTLIATANQGSEATYESGFVIDKFPISRPNLTFSTLTVSNMSPEDSSIYLCSVAGETQYFGPGTRLLVL.

This rearrangement joins TRBV29-1 to TRBJ2-1; the D gene is possibly TRBD1 (7 bases). Germline V lookup: CDR1 SQVTM, CDR2 ANQGSEA. Trimming removed 7 bases at V and 3 bases at J, with 13 bases between. There are 13 residues in the CDR3. This chain's CDR3 is CSAEGAVYNEQFF. CDR3 in DNA: TGCAGCGCGGAGGGGGCCGTCTACAATGAGCAGTTCTTC.